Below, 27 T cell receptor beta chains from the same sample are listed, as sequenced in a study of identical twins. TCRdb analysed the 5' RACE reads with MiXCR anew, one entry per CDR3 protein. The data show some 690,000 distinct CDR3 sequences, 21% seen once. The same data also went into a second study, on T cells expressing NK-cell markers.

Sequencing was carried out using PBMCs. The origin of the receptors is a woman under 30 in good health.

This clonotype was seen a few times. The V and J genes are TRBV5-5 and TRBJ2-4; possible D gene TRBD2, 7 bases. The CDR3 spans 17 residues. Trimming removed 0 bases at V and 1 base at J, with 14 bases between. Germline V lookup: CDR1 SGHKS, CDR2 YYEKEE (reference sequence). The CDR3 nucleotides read TGTGCCAGCAGCTTGGCCCCCGGGGGGCTTGCCAAAAACATTCAGTACTTC. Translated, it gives CASSLAPGGLAKNIQYF.

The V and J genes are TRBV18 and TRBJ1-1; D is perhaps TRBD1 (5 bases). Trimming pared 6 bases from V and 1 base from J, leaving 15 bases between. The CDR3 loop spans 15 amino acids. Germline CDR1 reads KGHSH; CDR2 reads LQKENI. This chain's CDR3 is CASSAYGTANTEAFF. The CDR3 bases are TGTGCCAGCTCCGCGTACGGGACGGCGAACACTGAAGCTTTCTTT.

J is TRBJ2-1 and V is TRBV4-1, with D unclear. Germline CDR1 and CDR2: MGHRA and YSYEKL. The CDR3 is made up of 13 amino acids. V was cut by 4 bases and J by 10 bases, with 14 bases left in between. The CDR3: CASSPGRWAEQFF. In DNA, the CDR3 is TGCGCCAGCAGCCCGGGTCGATGGGCGGAGCAGTTCTTC.

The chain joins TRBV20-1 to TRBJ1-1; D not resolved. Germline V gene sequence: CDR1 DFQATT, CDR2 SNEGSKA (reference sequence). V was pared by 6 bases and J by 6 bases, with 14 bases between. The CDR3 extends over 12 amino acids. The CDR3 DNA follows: TGCAGTGCAAAGGCTCGGGCGGCTGAAGCTTTCTTT. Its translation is CSAKARAAEAFF.

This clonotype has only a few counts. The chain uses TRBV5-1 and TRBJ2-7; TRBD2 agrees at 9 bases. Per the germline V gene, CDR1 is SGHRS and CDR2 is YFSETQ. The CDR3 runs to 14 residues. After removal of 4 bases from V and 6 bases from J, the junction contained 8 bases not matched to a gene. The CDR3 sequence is CASSTLAGAGEQYF. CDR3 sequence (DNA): TGCGCCAGCAGCACCTTAGCGGGAGCGGGCGAGCAGTACTTC.

The CDR3 DNA sequence: TGTGCCAGCAGCCAGTCACGGGGGGGCAACAATGAGCAGTTCTTC. Protein sequence: CASSQSRGGNNEQFF. The chain carries TRBV7-2 and TRBJ2-1; TRBD2 matches at 8 bases. The CDR3 runs to 15 residues. V shed 5 bases and J 5 bases; nucleotides not matched to a gene: 8. Per germline, CDR1 SGHTA and CDR2 FQGNSA.

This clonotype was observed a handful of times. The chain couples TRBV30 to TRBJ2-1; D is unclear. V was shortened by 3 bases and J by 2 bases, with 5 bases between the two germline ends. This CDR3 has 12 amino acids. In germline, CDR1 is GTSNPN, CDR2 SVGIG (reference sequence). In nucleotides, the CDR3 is TGTGCCTGGAGGCCTACCTACAATGAGCAGTTCTTC. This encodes CAWRPTYNEQFF.

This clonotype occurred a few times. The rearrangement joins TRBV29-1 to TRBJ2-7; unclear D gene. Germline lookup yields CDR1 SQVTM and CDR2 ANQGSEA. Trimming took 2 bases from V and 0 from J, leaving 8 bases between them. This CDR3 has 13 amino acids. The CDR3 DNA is TGCAGCGTTGAAATCGGAGACTCCTACGAGCAGTACTTC. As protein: CSVEIGDSYEQYF.

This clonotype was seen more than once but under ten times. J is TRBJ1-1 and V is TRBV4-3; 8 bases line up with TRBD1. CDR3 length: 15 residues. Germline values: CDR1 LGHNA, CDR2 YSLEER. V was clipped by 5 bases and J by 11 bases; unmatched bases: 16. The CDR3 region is CASSMGQAGIRSAFF. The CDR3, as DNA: TGCGCCAGCAGCATGGGACAGGCAGGGATTCGAAGCGCTTTCTTT.

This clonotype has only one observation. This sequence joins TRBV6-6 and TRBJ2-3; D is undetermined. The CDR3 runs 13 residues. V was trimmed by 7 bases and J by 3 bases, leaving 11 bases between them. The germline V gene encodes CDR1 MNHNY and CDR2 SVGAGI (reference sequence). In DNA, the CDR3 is TGTGCCAGCAATAGAGAAGGAACAGATACGCAGTATTTT. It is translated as CASNREGTDTQYF.

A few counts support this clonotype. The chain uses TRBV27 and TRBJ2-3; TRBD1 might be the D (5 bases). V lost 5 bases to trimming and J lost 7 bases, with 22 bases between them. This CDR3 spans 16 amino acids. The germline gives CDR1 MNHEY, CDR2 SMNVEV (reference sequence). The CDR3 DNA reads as TGTGCCAGCAGTCCTACAGAGTCTGGTGGACACCATACGCAGTATTTT. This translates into CASSPTESGGHHTQYF.

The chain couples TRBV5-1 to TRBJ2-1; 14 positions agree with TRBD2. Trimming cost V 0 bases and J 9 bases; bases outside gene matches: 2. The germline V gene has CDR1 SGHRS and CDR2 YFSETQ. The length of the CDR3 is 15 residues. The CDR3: CASSLGLAGGTEQFF. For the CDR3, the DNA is TGCGCCAGCAGCTTGGGACTAGCGGGAGGGACTGAGCAGTTCTTC.

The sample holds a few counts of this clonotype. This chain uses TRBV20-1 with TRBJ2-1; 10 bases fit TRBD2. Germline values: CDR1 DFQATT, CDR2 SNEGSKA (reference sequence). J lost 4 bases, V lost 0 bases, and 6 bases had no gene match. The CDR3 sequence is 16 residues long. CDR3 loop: CSARDSSGGGYNEQFF. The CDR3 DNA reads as TGCAGTGCTAGAGACTCGAGCGGGGGGGGTTACAATGAGCAGTTCTTC.

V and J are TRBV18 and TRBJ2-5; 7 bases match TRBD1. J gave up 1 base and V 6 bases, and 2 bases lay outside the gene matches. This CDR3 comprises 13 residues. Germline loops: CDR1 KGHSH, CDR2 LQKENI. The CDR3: CASSKGAQETQYF. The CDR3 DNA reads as TGTGCCAGCTCGAAGGGGGCCCAAGAGACCCAGTACTTC.

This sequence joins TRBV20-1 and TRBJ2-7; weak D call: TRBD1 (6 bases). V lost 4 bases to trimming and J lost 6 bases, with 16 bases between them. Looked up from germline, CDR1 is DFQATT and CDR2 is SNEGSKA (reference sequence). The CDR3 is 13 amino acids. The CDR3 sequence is CSATDVQGAEQYF. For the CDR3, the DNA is TGCAGTGCTACAGACGTACAGGGTGCCGAGCAGTACTTC.

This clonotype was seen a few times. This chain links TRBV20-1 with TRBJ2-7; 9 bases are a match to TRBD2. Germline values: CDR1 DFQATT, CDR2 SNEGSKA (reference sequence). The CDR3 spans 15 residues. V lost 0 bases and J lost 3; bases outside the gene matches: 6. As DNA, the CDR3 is TGCAGTGCTAGAGATCCTAGCGGGGCCCTCTACGAGCAGTACTTC. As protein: CSARDPSGALYEQYF.

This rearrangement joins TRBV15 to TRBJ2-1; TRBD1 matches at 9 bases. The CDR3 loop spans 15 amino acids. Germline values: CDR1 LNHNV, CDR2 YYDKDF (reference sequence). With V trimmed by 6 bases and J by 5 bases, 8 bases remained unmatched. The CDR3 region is CATSPRDRVDNEQFF. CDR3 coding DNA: TGTGCCACCAGTCCAAGGGACAGGGTGGACAATGAGCAGTTCTTC.

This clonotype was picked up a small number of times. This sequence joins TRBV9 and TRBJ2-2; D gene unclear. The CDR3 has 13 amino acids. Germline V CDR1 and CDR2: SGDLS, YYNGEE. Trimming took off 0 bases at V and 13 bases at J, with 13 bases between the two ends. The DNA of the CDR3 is TGTGCCAGCAGCGTAGATCTCTCCGGTGGGCTGTTTTTT. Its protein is CASSVDLSGGLFF.

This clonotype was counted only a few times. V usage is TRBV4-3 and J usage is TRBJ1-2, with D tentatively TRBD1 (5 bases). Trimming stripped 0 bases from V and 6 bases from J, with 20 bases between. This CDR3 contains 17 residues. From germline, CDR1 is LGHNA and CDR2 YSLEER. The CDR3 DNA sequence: TGCGCCAGCAGCCAAGATGGGGGGTCGGCCCCGGTGGATGGCTACACCTTC. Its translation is CASSQDGGSAPVDGYTF.

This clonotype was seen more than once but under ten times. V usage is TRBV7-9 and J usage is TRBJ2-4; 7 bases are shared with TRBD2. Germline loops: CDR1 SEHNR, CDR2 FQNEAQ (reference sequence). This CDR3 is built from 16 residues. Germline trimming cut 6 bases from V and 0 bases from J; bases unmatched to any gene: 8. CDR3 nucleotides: TGTGCCAGCAGTGGGGGGGGAATGTTAGCCAAAAACATTCAGTACTTC. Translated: CASSGGGMLAKNIQYF. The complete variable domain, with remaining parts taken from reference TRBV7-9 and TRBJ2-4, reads DTGVSQNPRHKITKRGQNVTFRCDPISEHNRLYWYRQTLGQGPEFLTYFQNEAQLEKSRLLSDRFSAERPKGSFSTLEIQRTEQGDSAMYLCASSGGGMLAKNIQYFGAGTRLSVL.

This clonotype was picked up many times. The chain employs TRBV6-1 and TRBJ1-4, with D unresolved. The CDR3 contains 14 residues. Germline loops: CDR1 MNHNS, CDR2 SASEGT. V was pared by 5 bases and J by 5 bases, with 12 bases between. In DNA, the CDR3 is TGTGCCAGCAGTCTGACCACGGGGAATGAAAAACTGTTTTTT. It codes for CASSLTTGNEKLFF.

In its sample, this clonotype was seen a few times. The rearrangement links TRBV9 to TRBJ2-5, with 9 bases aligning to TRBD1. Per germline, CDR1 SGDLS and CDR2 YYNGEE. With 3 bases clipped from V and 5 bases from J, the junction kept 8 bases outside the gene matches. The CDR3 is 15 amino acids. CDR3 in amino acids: CASSAGQGKVETQYF. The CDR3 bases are TGTGCCAGCAGCGCCGGACAGGGGAAGGTGGAGACCCAGTACTTC. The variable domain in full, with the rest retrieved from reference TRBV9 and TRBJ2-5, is DSGVTQTPKHLITATGQRVTLRCSPRSGDLSVYWYQQSLDQGLQFLIQYYNGEERAKGNILERFSAQQFPDLHSELNLSSLELGDSALYFCASSAGQGKVETQYFGPGTRLLVL.

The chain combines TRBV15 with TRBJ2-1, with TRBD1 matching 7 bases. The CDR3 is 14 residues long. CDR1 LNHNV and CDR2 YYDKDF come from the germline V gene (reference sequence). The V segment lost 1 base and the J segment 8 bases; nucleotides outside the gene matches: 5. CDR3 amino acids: CATSRGAGGYEQFF. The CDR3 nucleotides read TGTGCCACCAGCAGAGGCGCAGGGGGTTATGAGCAGTTCTTC.

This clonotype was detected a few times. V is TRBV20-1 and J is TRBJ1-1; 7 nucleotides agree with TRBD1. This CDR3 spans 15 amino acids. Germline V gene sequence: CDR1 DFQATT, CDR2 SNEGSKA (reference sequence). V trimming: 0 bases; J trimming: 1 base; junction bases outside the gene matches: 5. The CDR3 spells CSARDINRGNTEAFF. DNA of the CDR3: TGCAGTGCTAGAGATATCAACAGGGGGAACACTGAAGCTTTCTTT.

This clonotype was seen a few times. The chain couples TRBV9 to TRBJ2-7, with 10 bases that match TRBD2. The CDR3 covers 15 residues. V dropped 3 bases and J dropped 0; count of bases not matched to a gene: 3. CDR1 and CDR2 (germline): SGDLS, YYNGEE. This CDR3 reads CASSAGLADSYEQYF. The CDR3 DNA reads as TGTGCCAGCAGCGCTGGACTAGCGGACTCCTACGAGCAGTACTTC.

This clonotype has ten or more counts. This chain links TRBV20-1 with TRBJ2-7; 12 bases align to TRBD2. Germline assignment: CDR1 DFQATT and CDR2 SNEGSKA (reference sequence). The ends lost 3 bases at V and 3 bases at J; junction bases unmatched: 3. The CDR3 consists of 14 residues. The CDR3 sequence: CSASGLAGIYEQYF. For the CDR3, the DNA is TGCAGTGCTAGCGGACTAGCGGGAATCTACGAGCAGTACTTC.

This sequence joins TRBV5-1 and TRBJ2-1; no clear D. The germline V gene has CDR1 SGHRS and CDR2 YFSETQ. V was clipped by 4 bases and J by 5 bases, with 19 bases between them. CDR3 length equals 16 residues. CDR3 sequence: CASSKTPTKGDNEQFF. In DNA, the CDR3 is TGCGCCAGCAGCAAAACACCAACCAAGGGTGACAATGAGCAGTTCTTC.